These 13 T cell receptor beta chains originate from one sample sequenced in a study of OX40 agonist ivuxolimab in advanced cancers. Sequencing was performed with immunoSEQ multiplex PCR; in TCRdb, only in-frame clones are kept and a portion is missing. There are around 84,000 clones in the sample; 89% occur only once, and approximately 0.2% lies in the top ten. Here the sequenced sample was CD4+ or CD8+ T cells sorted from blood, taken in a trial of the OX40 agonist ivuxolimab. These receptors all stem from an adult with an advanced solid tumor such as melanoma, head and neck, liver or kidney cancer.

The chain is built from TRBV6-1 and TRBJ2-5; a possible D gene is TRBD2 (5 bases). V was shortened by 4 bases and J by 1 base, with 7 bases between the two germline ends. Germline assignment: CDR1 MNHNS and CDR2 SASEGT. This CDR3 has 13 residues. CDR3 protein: CASSGGLQETQYF. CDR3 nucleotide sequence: TGTGCCAGCAGTGGCGGACTCCAAGAGACCCAGTACTTC.

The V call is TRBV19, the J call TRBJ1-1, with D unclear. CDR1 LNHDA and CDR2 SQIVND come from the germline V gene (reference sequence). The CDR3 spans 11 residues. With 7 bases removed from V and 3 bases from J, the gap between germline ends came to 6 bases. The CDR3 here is CASTGYTEAFF. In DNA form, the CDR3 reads TGTGCCAGTACTGGGTACACTGAAGCTTTCTTT.

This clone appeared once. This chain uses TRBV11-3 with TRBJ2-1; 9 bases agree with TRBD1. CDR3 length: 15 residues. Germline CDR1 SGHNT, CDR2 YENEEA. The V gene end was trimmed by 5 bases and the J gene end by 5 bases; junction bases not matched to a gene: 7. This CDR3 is CASSHPGQGDNEQFF. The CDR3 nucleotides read TGTGCCAGCAGCCATCCGGGACAGGGAGACAATGAGCAGTTCTTC.

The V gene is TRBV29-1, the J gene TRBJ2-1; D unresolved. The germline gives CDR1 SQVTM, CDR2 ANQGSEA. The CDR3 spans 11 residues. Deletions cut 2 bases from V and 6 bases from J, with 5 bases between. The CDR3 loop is CSVEQINEQFF. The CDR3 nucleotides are TGCAGCGTTGAACAGATCAATGAGCAGTTCTTC.

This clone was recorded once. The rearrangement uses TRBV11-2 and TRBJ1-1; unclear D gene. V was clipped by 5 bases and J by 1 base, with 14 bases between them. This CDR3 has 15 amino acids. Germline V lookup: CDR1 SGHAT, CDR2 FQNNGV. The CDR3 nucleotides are TGTGCCAGCAGCCCAATAGGACGGTCGAACACTGAAGCTTTCTTT. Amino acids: CASSPIGRSNTEAFF.

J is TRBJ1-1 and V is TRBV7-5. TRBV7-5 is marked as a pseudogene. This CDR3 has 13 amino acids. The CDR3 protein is CVRSTSGREGPFF. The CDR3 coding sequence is TGTGTCAGAAGCACGTCCGGGAGGGAAGGGCCTTTCTTT.

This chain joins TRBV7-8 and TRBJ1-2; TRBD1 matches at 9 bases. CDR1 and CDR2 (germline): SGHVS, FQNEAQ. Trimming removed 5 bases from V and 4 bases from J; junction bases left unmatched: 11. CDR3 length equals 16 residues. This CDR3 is CASSAPFGTGLYGYTF. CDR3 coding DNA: TGTGCCAGCAGCGCCCCCTTTGGGACAGGGCTCTATGGCTACACCTTC.

The CDR3 nucleotides are TGTGCCAGCAGTGTGGAAAAACTAGCGGGCACCGGGGAGCTGTTTTTT. Translated, it gives CASSVEKLAGTGELFF. The chain joins TRBV2 to TRBJ2-2, with TRBD2 matching over 9 bases. This CDR3 has 16 amino acids. Germline CDR1 and CDR2: SNHLY and FYNNEI. The V segment lost 4 bases and the J segment 4 bases; nucleotides outside the gene matches: 7. Drawing the rest from reference TRBV2 and TRBJ2-2, the complete variable domain is EPEVTQTPSHQVTQMGQEVILRCVPISNHLYFYWYRQILGQKVEFLVSFYNNEISEKSEIFDDQFSVERPDGSNFTLKIRSTKLEDSAMYFCASSVEKLAGTGELFFGEGSRLTVL.

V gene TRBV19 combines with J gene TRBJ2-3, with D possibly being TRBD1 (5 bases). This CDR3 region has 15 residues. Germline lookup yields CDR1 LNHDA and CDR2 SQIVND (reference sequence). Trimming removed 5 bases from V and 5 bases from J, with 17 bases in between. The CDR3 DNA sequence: TGTGCCAGTAGTTTCCAGGGATCGACAGTAGATACGCAGTATTTT. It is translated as CASSFQGSTVDTQYF.

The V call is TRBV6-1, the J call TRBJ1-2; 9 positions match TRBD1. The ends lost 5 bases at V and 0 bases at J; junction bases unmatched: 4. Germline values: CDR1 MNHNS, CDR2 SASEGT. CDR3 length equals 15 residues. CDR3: CASSLTGGANYGYTF. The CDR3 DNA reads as TGTGCCAGCAGTCTTACAGGGGGCGCTAACTATGGCTACACCTTC.

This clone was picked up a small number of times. In nucleotides, the CDR3 is TGTGCCAGCAGTTACGTCGGACACAACCAAGAGACCCAGTACTTC. This translates into CASSYVGHNQETQYF. This chain joins TRBV6-5 and TRBJ2-5, with TRBD1 as a possible D gene (5 bases). This CDR3 comprises 15 residues. V lost 2 bases to trimming and J lost 0 bases, with 10 bases between them. Looked up from germline, CDR1 is MNHEY and CDR2 is SVGAGI.

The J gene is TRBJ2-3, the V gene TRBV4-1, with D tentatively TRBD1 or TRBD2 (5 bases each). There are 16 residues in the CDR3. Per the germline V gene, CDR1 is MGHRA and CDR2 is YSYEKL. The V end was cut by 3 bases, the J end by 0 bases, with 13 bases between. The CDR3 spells CASSQPTRGSTDTQYF. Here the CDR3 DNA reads TGCGCCAGCAGCCAGCCCACTAGGGGTAGCACAGATACGCAGTATTTT.

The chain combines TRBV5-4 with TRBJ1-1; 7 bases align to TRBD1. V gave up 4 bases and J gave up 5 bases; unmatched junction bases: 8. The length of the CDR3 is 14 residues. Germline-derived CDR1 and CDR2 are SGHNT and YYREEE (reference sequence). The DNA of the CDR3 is TGTGCCAGCAGCGAACAGGGGAGGGTGACTGAAGCTTTCTTT. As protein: CASSEQGRVTEAFF. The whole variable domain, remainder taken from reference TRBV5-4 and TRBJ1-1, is ETGVTQSPTHLIKTRGQQVTLRCSSQSGHNTVSWYQQALGQGPQFIFQYYREEENGRGNFPPRFSGLQFPNYSSELNVNALELDDSALYLCASSEQGRVTEAFFGQGTRLTVV.